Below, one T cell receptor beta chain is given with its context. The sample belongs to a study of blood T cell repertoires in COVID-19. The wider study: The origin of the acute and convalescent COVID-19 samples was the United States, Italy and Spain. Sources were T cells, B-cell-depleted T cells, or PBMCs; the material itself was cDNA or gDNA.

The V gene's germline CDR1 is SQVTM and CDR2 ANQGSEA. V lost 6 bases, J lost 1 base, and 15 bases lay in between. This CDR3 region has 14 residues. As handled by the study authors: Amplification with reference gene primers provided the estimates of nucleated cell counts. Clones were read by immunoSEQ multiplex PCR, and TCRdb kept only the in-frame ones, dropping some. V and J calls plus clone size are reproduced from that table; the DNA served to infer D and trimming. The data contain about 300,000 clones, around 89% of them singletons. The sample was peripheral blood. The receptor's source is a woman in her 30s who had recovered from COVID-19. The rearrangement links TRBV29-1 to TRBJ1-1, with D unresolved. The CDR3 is CSVKSMSGNTEAFF. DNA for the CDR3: TGCAGCGTAAAAAGCATGTCCGGGAACACTGAAGCTTTCTTT.